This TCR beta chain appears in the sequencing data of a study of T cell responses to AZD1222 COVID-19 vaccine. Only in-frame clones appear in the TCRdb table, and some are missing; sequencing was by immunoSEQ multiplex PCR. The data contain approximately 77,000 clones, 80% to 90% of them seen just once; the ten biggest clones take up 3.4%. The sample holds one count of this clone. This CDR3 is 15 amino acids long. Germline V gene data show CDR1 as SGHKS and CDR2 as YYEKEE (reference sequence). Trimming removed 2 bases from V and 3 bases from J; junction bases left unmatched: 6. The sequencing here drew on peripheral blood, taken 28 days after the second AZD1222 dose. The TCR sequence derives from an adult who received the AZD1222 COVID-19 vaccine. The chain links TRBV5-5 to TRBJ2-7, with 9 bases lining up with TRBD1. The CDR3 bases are TGTGCCAGCAGCTTCCGGACAGGGGATTACTACGAGCAGTACTTC. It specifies CASSFRTGDYYEQYF. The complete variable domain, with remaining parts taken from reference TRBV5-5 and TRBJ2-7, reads DAGVTQSPTHLIKTRGQQVTLRCSPISGHKSVSWYQQVLGQGPQFIFQYYEKEERGRGNFPDRFSARQFPNYSSELNVNALLLGDSALYLCASSFRTGDYYEQYFGPGTRLTVT.